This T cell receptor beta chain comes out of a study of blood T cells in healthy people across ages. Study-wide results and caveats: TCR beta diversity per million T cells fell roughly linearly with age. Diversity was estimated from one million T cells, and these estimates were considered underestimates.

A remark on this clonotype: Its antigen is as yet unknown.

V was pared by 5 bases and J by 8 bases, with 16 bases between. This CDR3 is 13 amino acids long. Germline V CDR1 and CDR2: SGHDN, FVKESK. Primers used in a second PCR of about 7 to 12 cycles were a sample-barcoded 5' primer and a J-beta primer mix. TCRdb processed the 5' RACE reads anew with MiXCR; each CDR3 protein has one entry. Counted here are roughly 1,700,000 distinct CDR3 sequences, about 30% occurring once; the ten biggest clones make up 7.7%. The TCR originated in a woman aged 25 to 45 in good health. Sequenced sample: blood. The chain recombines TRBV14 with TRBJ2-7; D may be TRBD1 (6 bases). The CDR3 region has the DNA TGTGCCAGCAGCGCAGGTGGACAGACTAAGCAGTACTTC. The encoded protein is CASSAGGQTKQYF.